The clone carrying this T cell receptor beta chain has a handful of counts. No antigen is known for it. Produced via immunoSEQ multiplex PCR; TCRdb's table is partial and in-frame only. Among about 100,000 clones, 80% to 90% were seen once, and the ten largest hold 3% to 3.5%. These data are taken from a study of T cell responses to AZD1222 COVID-19 vaccine. Study as a whole: The study pooled second doses at about 4 or about 12 weeks.

Overall study findings and caveats: Regions 160-218 and 743-854 held dominance among vaccine-associated CD4 TCRs, which spanned spike. The donor group comprised mostly white British people and more females; the analysis possibly underestimated clonal diversity. Only five or six AZD1222 recipients were seropositive at baseline.

J lost 4 bases, V lost 3 bases, and 8 bases had no gene match. Germline V gene sequence: CDR1 SGHTA, CDR2 FQGNSA. CDR3 length equals 16 residues. The V and J genes are TRBV7-2 and TRBJ2-2; 7 nucleotides line up with TRBD2. The TCR comes from an adult in good health. The sequences come from peripheral blood, collected on day 0 of AZD1222 vaccination. CDR3 region: CASSLVLAWSTGELFF. The CDR3 DNA is TGTGCCAGCAGCTTGGTACTAGCGTGGAGCACCGGGGAGCTGTTTTTT. Looking up the rest from reference TRBV7-2 and TRBJ2-2 gives the full variable domain: GAGVSQSPSNKVTEKGKDVELRCDPISGHTALYWYRQSLGQGLEFLIYFQGNSAPDKSGLPSDRFSAERTGGSVSTLTIQRTQQEDSAVYLCASSLVLAWSTGELFFGEGSRLTVL.